This T cell receptor beta chain was sequenced during a study of OX40 agonist ivuxolimab in advanced cancers. Looking at the study overall: With a range of roughly 23 to 90, age averaged approximately 55 years, and around 80% were male. Overall study findings and caveats: Which antigen the expanded peripheral T cells recognized is unknown.

Germline assignment: CDR1 DFQATT and CDR2 SNEGSKA (reference sequence). The CDR3 extends over 10 amino acids. V shed 6 bases and J shed 8 bases, with 10 bases lying between them. In regard to this clone: The antigen remains undetermined.

Clones were sequenced by immunoSEQ multiplex PCR, and TCRdb holds only the in-frame ones, with some missing. The sample holds some 58,000 clones, 70% to 90% seen once. V and J are TRBV20-1 and TRBJ1-2, with D unresolved. This receptor was obtained from an adult with an advanced solid tumor such as melanoma, head and neck, liver or kidney cancer. This specimen was CD4+ or CD8+ T cells sorted from blood, taken in a trial of the OX40 agonist ivuxolimab. The CDR3 DNA reads TGCAGTGCCGAAGCCTCAGGCTACACCTTC. The encoded protein is CSAEASGYTF.